What follows describes a single TCR beta chain. V gave up 6 bases and J gave up 0 bases, with 11 bases separating them. The CDR3 totals 14 residues. The germline CDR1 and CDR2 sequences are MNHEY and SMNVEV (reference sequence). The entry originates in a study of blood T cell repertoires in COVID-19. Study context: Samples came from the United States, Italy and Spain, spanning acute and convalescent COVID-19.

Assay used: immunoSEQ multiplex PCR; TCRdb lists only in-frame clones, some missing. The data hold 120,000 or so clones, with 88% observed a single time. Sequencing was done on a sample of peripheral blood. The TCR was taken from a man aged 50 to 59 with acute or convalescent COVID-19. The chain joins TRBV27 to TRBJ1-1; TRBD1 is a possible D gene (6 bases). This CDR3 is CASSQQGLNTEAFF. The CDR3 DNA follows: TGTGCCAGCAGCCAACAGGGCCTGAACACTGAAGCTTTCTTT.